The 5 T cell receptor beta chains presented below share a single source sample, sequenced in a study of human T cells and chemical hapten exposure. MiXCR was run by TCRdb on the RACE reads, yielding one entry per CDR3 protein. The sample consists of 65,000 to 95,000 distinct CDR3 sequences, approximately 12% of them appearing once. The time point is: patch test 1, 2 weeks after DPC sensitization. As for treatment: therapeutic diphenylcyclopropenone sensitization with weekly scalp DPC. The sequenced sample was whole blood, obtained in connection with sensitization to the hapten diphenylcyclopropenone (DPC). Receptors originate from a woman aged 55-70 years with alopecia areata. Some clones in this sample may be carry-over from other donors' samples.

The rearrangement links TRBV20-1 to TRBJ1-1; D unresolved. The V gene's germline CDR1 is DFQATT and CDR2 SNEGSKA (reference sequence). Deletions cut 5 bases from V and 2 bases from J, with 9 bases between. This CDR3 is 12 amino acids long. The CDR3 DNA sequence: TGCAGTGCTGCCCCACGTAACACTGAAGCTTTCTTT. Protein sequence: CSAAPRNTEAFF.

This clonotype was observed at least ten times. The rearrangement links TRBV29-1 to TRBJ2-1, with TRBD2 as a possible D gene (5 bases). V shed 0 bases and J shed 7 bases, with 10 bases lying between them. The CDR3 has 13 residues. The germline CDR1 and CDR2 sequences are SQVTM and ANQGSEA. CDR3 in DNA: TGCAGCGTTGAAGAAAACCCGGGGAATGAGCAGTTCTTC. This codes for CSVEENPGNEQFF.

In its sample, this clonotype was seen many times. The chain employs TRBV10-1 and TRBJ2-1; 12 bases map to TRBD2. The V segment lost 5 bases and the J segment 6 bases; nucleotides outside the gene matches: 2. The CDR3 contains 14 residues. Germline loops: CDR1 WNHNN, CDR2 SYGVQD (reference sequence). The CDR3, as DNA: TGCGCCAGCAGTCGACTAGCGGGGGCCAATGAGCAGTTCTTC. This sequence encodes CASSRLAGANEQFF.

There are a few counts of this clonotype. V usage is TRBV6-5 and J usage is TRBJ2-7; D is possibly TRBD1 (5 bases). The V gene lost 6 bases and the J gene lost 2 bases, with 11 bases spanning the gap. The CDR3 extends over 13 amino acids. Germline V CDR1 and CDR2: MNHEY, SVGAGI. The DNA of the CDR3 is TGTGCCAGCAGCATCGGACATCCCTACGAGCAGTACTTC. This encodes CASSIGHPYEQYF.

V is TRBV18 and J is TRBJ2-1, with 8 bases that match TRBD2. CDR3 length: 16 amino acids. Germline CDR1 KGHSH, CDR2 LQKENI. J gave up 6 bases and V 0 bases, and 7 bases lay outside the gene matches. For the CDR3, the DNA is TGTGCCAGCTCACCACCGGGACTAGGGGCCCTCAATGAGCAGTTCTTC. It codes for CASSPPGLGALNEQFF.